The present T cell receptor beta chain was sequenced within a study of T cells in women clearing cervical HPV infection. CDR1 is SNHLY and CDR2 is FYNNEI in the germline V gene. The V gene end was trimmed by 6 bases and the J gene end by 7 bases; junction bases not matched to a gene: 4. The CDR3 is 12 residues long. TCRdb keeps only in-frame clones here, not all; method: immunoSEQ multiplex PCR. Here the sample table reports over 15,000 clones. Notes on this clone: The read is 3 residues too short to cover the CDR3 end, so that end is filled in from the germline J gene.

The TCR originated in a woman aged 18 to 75 with a cervical HPV16 infection that either progressed to CIN3+ or cleared (not recorded which). Sequencing was carried out using blood buffy coat. The chain recombines TRBV2 with TRBJ1-2, with 8 nucleotides matching TRBD1. Incomplete CDR3 DNA: TGTGCCAGCAGGGCAGGGGGCTTTGGC. Translation: CASRAGGFG. The complete CDR3 reads CASRAGGFGYTF.